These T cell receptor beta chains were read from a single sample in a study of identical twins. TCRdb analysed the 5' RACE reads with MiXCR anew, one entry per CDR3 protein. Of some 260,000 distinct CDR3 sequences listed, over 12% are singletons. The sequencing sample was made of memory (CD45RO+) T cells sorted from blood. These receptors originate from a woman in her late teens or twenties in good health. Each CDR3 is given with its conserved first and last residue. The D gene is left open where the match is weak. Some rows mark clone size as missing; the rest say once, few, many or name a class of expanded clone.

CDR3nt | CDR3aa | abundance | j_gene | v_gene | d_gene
TGTGCCAGCAGCTTAGCAGGGGGCAATGAGCAGTTCTTC | CASSLAGGNEQFF | many | TRBJ2-1 | TRBV7-9 | NA
TGCGGACAGGGACAGAATAATGAAAAACTGTTTTTT | CGQGQNNEKLFF | NA | TRBJ1-4 | TRBV20-1 | TRBD1
TGCAGCGTTAGAGGACAGATCTACGAGCAGTACTTC | CSVRGQIYEQYF | many | TRBJ2-7 | TRBV29-1 | NA
TGTGCCATCAGGACAGGTTGGGAGAGGACCGGGGAGCTGTTTTTT | CAIRTGWERTGELFF | many | TRBJ2-2 | TRBV10-3 | NA
TGTGCCAGCAGCCAAACGACAGTCACTGAAGCTTTCTTT | CASSQTTVTEAFF | few | TRBJ1-1 | TRBV3-1 | NA
TGCGCCAGCAGCCAAGAATCAGCCCTAAGAATCTGGGGCAGGGGTGAGATTGAGACCCAGTACTTC | CASSQESALRIWGRGEIETQYF | NA | TRBJ2-5 | TRBV4-1 | NA
TGCAGTGCTAGTGGCGGCTCTGAAGCTTTCTTT | CSASGGSEAFF | NA | TRBJ1-1 | TRBV20-1 | NA
TGTGCCAGCAGGCAGACGGCCCAGGGATGGGGCTACACCTTC | CASRQTAQGWGYTF | few | TRBJ1-2 | TRBV3-1 | NA
TGTGCCAGCAGCTCGAGTAGCTCTGGGGCCAACGTCCTGACTTTC | CASSSSSSGANVLTF | few | TRBJ2-6 | TRBV7-2 | NA
TGTGCCAGCAGTTCCCAAACAGGGTTAAGTGAAAAACTGTTTTTT | CASSSQTGLSEKLFF | many | TRBJ1-4 | TRBV6-5 | NA
TGTGCCAGCAGCGAGGACAGGGGGCTACGCGGCTACACCTTC | CASSEDRGLRGYTF | NA | TRBJ1-2 | TRBV7-9 | TRBD1
TGTGCCAGCAACCCGGGACAGGGAGACTATGGCTACACCTTC | CASNPGQGDYGYTF | few | TRBJ1-2 | TRBV7-9 | TRBD1
TGTGCCAGCAGGGGGGGCGTCTCTGGGGCCAACGTCCTGACTTTC | CASRGGVSGANVLTF | NA | TRBJ2-6 | TRBV9 | NA
TGCGCCAGCAGCTCAACCCCGTTGGGGAGGGCCGGGGAGCTGTTTTTT | CASSSTPLGRAGELFF | NA | TRBJ2-2 | TRBV5-1 | TRBD2
TGTGCCACCAGCCTCAACACTCGGGGGGAAACGAACACCGGGGAGCTGTTTTTT | CATSLNTRGETNTGELFF | many | TRBJ2-2 | TRBV24-1 | TRBD2
TGCAGTGCTAGAGATAGTAGCGGGAGCGCTATTGGGACCCAGTACTTC | CSARDSSGSAIGTQYF | NA | TRBJ2-5 | TRBV20-1 | TRBD2
TGTAGCGTTGGTGGCAGGGGGCCTGAGCAGTTCTTC | CSVGGRGPEQFF | few | TRBJ2-1 | TRBV29-1 | TRBD1
TGTGCCAGCGGTCTTATCGCCGGGACGCATGAGCAGTTCTTC | CASGLIAGTHEQFF | many | TRBJ2-1 | TRBV12-3/TRBV12-4 | NA
TGCAGTGCTAGTGGCAGGGGGCCCTGGGAGCAGTACTTC | CSASGRGPWEQYF | many | TRBJ2-7 | TRBV20-1 | TRBD1
TGTGCCAGTTCGCCTCGTAGACAGTCTATGAACACTGAAGCTTTCTTT | CASSPRRQSMNTEAFF | NA | TRBJ1-1 | TRBV15 | NA
TGCAGTGCTAGAGCAACCAGGTACGAGCAGTACTTC | CSARATRYEQYF | many | TRBJ2-7 | TRBV20-1 | NA
TGCAGCGTCATGGGACTAGCGGGAGGTATGGAGACCCAGTACTTC | CSVMGLAGGMETQYF | few | TRBJ2-5 | TRBV29-1 | TRBD2
TGTGCCAGCAGCTACGTTTGGGGCAAGGCGTACCAAGAGACCCAGTACTTC | CASSYVWGKAYQETQYF | many | TRBJ2-5 | TRBV6-2/TRBV6-3 | NA
TGTGCCAGCAGCTCCAGGGACCGGTACATTCAGTACTTC | CASSSRDRYIQYF | NA | TRBJ2-4 | TRBV5-5 | NA
TGCAGTGCTTTTTCTCCAACAGGGAGGGCTGAAGCTTTCTTT | CSAFSPTGRAEAFF | many | TRBJ1-1 | TRBV20-1 | NA
TGTGCCAGCAGCCCCGACAGTAACTATGGCTACACCTTC | CASSPDSNYGYTF | many | TRBJ1-2 | TRBV7-8 | NA
TGCGCCAGCAGCTTGTCGTCCGGGTATAGCTCTGGGGCCAACGTCCTGACTTTC | CASSLSSGYSSGANVLTF | NA | TRBJ2-6 | TRBV5-1 | NA
TGTGCCAGCAGCTCCCTACCGCGCGGGGGAACCGGGGAGCTGTTTTTT | CASSSLPRGGTGELFF | few | TRBJ2-2 | TRBV7-3 | TRBD2
TGCGCCAGCAGCCAAGAACCCTCCACGGGAAGCTCCTACAATGAGCAGTTCTTC | CASSQEPSTGSSYNEQFF | NA | TRBJ2-1 | TRBV4-3 | NA
TGCGCCAGCAGCTTGCGGTGGGCGAGAAAAAAACTGTTTTTT | CASSLRWARKKLFF | NA | TRBJ1-4 | TRBV5-1 | NA
TGTGCCAGCAGCAAGTCGACGAATGGTTCACCCCTCCACTTT | CASSKSTNGSPLHF | many | TRBJ1-6 | TRBV21-1 | NA
TGTGCCAGCAGCCCTAGGGGGAATTCACCCCTCCACTTT | CASSPRGNSPLHF | NA | TRBJ1-6 | TRBV7-9 | NA
TGCAGTGCTAGTGCAGGGAACTATGGCTACACCTTC | CSASAGNYGYTF | NA | TRBJ1-2 | TRBV20-1 | NA
TGTGCCAGCAGCGGCTCGGGACTACCATATGAGACCCAGTACTTC | CASSGSGLPYETQYF | NA | TRBJ2-5 | TRBV9 | TRBD2
TGTGCCAGCAGACGGTACGGCGATGAGCAGTTCTTC | CASRRYGDEQFF | NA | TRBJ2-1 | TRBV12-3/TRBV12-4 | NA
TGCAGCGTTTTAAGAGGGCTGGAGACCCAGTACTTC | CSVLRGLETQYF | many | TRBJ2-5 | TRBV29-1 | NA
TGTGCCAGCAGTAAGCACACAACCGGGGAGCTGTTTTTT | CASSKHTTGELFF | few | TRBJ2-2 | TRBV12-3/TRBV12-4 | NA
TGTGCCAGCAGTTTAAGGAGCTCCTACGAGCAGTACTTC | CASSLRSSYEQYF | few | TRBJ2-7 | TRBV28 | NA
TGTGCCAGCAGTTATCTAGCGGGAGAGGGCCATGAGCAGTTCTTC | CASSYLAGEGHEQFF | many | TRBJ2-1 | TRBV6-2/TRBV6-3 | TRBD2
TGCAGTGCCCGGACAGTAGCCAAAAACATTCAGTACTTC | CSARTVAKNIQYF | NA | TRBJ2-4 | TRBV20-1 | NA
TGTGCCAGCAGCCAAGTGCCGGGAAGTGGTGGGACCCAGTACTTC | CASSQVPGSGGTQYF | few | TRBJ2-5 | TRBV3-1 | NA
TGTGCCATCAGTGAGTTACGGGGATCGGTCGGAAACACCATATATTTT | CAISELRGSVGNTIYF | many | TRBJ1-3 | TRBV10-3 | NA
TGCAGTGCCCTTGTCGGGACAGGGCAAGAGACCCAGTACTTC | CSALVGTGQETQYF | NA | TRBJ2-5 | TRBV20-1 | TRBD1
TGTGCCACGCAGCGGGGTAGCTCCTACAATGAGCAGTTCTTC | CATQRGSSYNEQFF | NA | TRBJ2-1 | TRBV6-1 | TRBD2
TGTGCCAGCAGTTACGGGACTACCTCGAACACCGGGGAGCTGTTTTTT | CASSYGTTSNTGELFF | NA | TRBJ2-2 | TRBV6-2/TRBV6-3 | TRBD2
TGTGCCAGCAGCTTGATGGGGGCGACAGATACGCAGTATTTT | CASSLMGATDTQYF | NA | TRBJ2-3 | TRBV5-5 | NA
TGTGCCATCAGCGGAAGCGGGAGGGCCGGGGATACGCAGTATTTT | CAISGSGRAGDTQYF | few | TRBJ2-3 | TRBV10-3 | TRBD2
TGCAGTGCTAGCCCTCCAGCCTCACCCCTCGATGGGGAGCAGTTCTTC | CSASPPASPLDGEQFF | many | TRBJ2-1 | TRBV20-1 | NA
TGCGCCAGCAGCCGCAAGGAAGGTTTAGGTTCACCCCTCCACTTT | CASSRKEGLGSPLHF | NA | TRBJ1-6 | TRBV4-3 | NA
TGTGCCACCGGTACGGGGGTTCACACTGAAGCTTTCTTT | CATGTGVHTEAFF | many | TRBJ1-1 | TRBV7-9 | NA
TGTGCCATCAGTGGAAACCAAGAGACCCAGTACTTC | CAISGNQETQYF | NA | TRBJ2-5 | TRBV10-3 | NA
TGCGCCAGCAGCTTAGGGGCGGCAGATCATGGCTACACCTTC | CASSLGAADHGYTF | many | TRBJ1-2 | TRBV5-1 | NA
TGTGCCACCCGCCCCGACAGGCTCGCGGTAGCTTTCTTT | CATRPDRLAVAFF | NA | TRBJ1-1 | TRBV15 | NA
TGCGCCAGCAGCCCCGGGACTAGCGGGGGCTCCCGGGAAGAGACCCAGTACTTC | CASSPGTSGGSREETQYF | few | TRBJ2-5 | TRBV5-1 | TRBD2
TGTGCCAGCAGCACGGGACGGGACTCCTACGAGCAGTACTTC | CASSTGRDSYEQYF | few | TRBJ2-7 | TRBV7-2 | NA